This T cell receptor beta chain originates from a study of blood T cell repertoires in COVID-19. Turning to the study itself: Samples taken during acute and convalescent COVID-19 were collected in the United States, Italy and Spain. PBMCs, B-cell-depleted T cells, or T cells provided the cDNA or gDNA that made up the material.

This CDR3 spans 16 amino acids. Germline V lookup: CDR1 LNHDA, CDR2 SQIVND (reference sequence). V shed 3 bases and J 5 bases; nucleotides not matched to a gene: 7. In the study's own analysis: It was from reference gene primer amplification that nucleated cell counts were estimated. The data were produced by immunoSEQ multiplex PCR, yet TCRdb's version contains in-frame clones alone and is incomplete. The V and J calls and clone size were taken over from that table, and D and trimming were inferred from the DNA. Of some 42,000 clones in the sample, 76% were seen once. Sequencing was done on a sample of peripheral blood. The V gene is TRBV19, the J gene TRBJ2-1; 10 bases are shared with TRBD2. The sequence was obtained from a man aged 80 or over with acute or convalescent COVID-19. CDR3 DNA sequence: TGTGCCAGTAGTATCAGGGGACTAGCGAGAGACAATGAGCAGTTCTTC. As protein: CASSIRGLARDNEQFF.